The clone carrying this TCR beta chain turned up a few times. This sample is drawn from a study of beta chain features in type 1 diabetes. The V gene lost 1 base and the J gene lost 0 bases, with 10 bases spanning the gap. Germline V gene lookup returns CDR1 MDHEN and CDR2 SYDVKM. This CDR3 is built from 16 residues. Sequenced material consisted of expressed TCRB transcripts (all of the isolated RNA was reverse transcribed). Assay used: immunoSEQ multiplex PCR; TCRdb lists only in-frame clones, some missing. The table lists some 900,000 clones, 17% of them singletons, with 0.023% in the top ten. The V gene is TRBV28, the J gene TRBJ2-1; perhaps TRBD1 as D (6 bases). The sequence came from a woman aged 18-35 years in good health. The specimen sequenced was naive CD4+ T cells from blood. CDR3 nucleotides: TGTGCCAGCAGTTTATACAGGGTCCGCTCCTACAATGAGCAGTTCTTC. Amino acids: CASSLYRVRSYNEQFF.